This entry lists 4 T cell receptor beta chains sequenced from one sample in a study of blood T cell repertoires in COVID-19. TCRdb's copy holds only in-frame clones and misses some; the assay was immunoSEQ multiplex PCR. The sample yields approximately 250,000 clones, 65% to 90% seen once. Sequencing was done on a sample of peripheral blood. All receptors derive from a man between 45 and 60 years old with COVID-19, enrolled during active disease.

V is TRBV19 and J is TRBJ2-3; TRBD2 agrees at 12 bases. From germline, CDR1 is LNHDA and CDR2 SQIVND (reference sequence). This CDR3 contains 15 residues. V was pared by 3 bases and J by 6 bases, with 4 bases of the junction left unmatched. The CDR3 DNA sequence: TGTGCCAGTAGTATGGGACTAGCGGGTCTGGATACGCAGTATTTT. Its protein product is CASSMGLAGLDTQYF.

The chain is built from TRBV5-1 and TRBJ2-7; possible D gene TRBD1, 6 bases. The germline gives CDR1 SGHRS, CDR2 YFSETQ. Trimming cost V 4 bases and J 0 bases, with 17 bases left between them. CDR3 length: 16 amino acids. The CDR3 DNA sequence: TGCGCCAGCAGCCTCGTTGGGCAGGGGAGCTCCTACGAGCAGTACTTC. Its protein is CASSLVGQGSSYEQYF.

This chain joins TRBV6-5 and TRBJ1-6; D is unclear. The V gene's germline CDR1 is MNHEY and CDR2 SVGAGI. Trimming cost V 7 bases and J 7 bases, with 11 bases left between them. This CDR3 contains 13 residues. The chain's CDR3 is CASIGSVNSPLHF. The CDR3 DNA sequence: TGTGCCAGCATCGGGTCAGTAAATTCACCCCTCCACTTT.

The count of this clone is one. The J gene is TRBJ1-2, the V gene TRBV27, with D possibly matching TRBD1 (6 bases). V was clipped by 0 bases and J by 5 bases, with 10 bases between them. The CDR3 extends over 14 amino acids. Germline CDR1 MNHEY, CDR2 SMNVEV (reference sequence). The CDR3 region is CASSLSSGAYGYTF. In nucleotides, the CDR3 is TGTGCCAGCAGTTTATCTTCAGGGGCGTATGGCTACACCTTC.